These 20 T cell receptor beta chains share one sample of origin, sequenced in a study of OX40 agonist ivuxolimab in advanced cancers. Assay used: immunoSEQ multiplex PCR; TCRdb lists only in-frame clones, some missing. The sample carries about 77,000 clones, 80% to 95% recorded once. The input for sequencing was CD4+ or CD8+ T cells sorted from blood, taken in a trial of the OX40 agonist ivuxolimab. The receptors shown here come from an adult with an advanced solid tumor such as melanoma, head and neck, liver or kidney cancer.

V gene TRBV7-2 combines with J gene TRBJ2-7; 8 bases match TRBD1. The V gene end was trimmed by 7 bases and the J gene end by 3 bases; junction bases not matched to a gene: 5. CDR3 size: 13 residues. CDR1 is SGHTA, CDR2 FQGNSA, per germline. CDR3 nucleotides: TGTGCCAGCACCAGGACAGGGATCTACGAGCAGTACTTC. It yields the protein CASTRTGIYEQYF.

DNA of the CDR3: TGTGCCAGCTCACCCGATACAGGGATTAGCAATCAGCCCCAGCATTTT. As protein: CASSPDTGISNQPQHF. The rearrangement joins TRBV18 to TRBJ1-5, with D tentatively TRBD1 (6 bases). The germline gives CDR1 KGHSH, CDR2 LQKENI. V lost 3 bases to trimming and J lost 0 bases, with 12 bases between them. The CDR3 has 16 residues.

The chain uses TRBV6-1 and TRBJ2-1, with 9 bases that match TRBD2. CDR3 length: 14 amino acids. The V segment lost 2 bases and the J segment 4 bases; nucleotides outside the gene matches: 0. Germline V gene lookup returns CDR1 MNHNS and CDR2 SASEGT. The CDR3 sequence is CASSESGGYNEQFF. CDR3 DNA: TGTGCCAGCAGTGAAAGCGGGGGGTACAATGAGCAGTTCTTC.

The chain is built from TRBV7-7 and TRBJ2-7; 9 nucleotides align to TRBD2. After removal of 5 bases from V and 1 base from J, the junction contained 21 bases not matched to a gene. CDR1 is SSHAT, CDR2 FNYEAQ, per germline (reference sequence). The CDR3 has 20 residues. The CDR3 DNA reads TGTGCCAGCAGCCGCCTAGAGACAGCGGGCCAGCGGGAGGTTTCCTACGAGCAGTACTTC. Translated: CASSRLETAGQREVSYEQYF.

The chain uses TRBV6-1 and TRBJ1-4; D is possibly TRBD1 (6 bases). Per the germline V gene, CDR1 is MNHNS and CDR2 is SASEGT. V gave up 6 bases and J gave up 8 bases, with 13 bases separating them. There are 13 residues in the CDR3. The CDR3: CASSNRGAEKLFF. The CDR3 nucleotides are TGTGCCAGCAGCAACCGGGGGGCCGAAAAACTGTTTTTT.

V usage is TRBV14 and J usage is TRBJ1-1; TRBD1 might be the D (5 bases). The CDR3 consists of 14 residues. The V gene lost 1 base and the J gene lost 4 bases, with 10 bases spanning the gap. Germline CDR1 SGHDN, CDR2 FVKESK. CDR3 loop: CASSQALGTTEAFF. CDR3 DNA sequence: TGTGCCAGCAGCCAAGCGCTGGGGACCACTGAAGCTTTCTTT.

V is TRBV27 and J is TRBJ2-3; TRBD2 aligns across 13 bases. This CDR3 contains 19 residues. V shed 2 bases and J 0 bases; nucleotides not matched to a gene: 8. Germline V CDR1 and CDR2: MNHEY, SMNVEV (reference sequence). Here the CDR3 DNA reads TGTGCCAGCAGTTTAGACCCGGGACTAGCGGGGCTGAGCACAGATACGCAGTATTTT. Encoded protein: CASSLDPGLAGLSTDTQYF.

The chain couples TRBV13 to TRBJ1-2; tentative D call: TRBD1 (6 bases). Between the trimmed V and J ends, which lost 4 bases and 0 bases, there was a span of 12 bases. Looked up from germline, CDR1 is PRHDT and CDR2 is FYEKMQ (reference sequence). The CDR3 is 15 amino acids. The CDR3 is CASSSSRQANYGYTF. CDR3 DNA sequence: TGTGCCAGCAGCTCTTCTCGACAGGCTAACTATGGCTACACCTTC. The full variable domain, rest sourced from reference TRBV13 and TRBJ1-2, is AAGVIQSPRHLIKEKRETATLKCYPIPRHDTVYWYQQGPGQDPQFLISFYEKMQSDKGSIPDRFSAQQFSDYHSELNMSSLELGDSALYFCASSSSRQANYGYTFGSGTRLTVV.

CDR3 DNA: TGTGCCATCAGTGATAGGGGAGGAAATTCACCCCTCCACTTT. It encodes CAISDRGGNSPLHF. J is TRBJ1-6 and V is TRBV10-3; perhaps TRBD1 as D (5 bases). The germline V gene encodes CDR1 ENHRY and CDR2 SYGVKD. Trimming cost V 3 bases and J 7 bases, with 10 bases left between them. The CDR3 runs to 14 residues.

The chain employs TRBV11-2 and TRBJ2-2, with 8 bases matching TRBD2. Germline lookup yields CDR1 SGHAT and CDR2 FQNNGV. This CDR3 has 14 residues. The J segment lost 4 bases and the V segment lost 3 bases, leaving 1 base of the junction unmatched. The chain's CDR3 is CASSFGGGTGELFF. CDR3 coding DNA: TGTGCCAGCAGCTTCGGGGGGGGCACCGGGGAGCTGTTTTTT.

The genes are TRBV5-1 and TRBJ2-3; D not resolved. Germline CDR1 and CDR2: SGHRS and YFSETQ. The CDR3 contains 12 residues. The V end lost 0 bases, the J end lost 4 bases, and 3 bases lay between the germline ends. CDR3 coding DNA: TGCGCCAGCAGCTTGGGCGCAGATACGCAGTATTTT. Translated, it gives CASSLGADTQYF.

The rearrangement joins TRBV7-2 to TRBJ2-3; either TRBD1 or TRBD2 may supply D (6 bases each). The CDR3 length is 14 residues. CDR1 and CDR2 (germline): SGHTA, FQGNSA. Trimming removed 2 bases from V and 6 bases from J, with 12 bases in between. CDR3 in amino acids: CASSLNWRGDTQYF. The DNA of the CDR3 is TGTGCCAGCAGCTTAAATTGGAGGGGGGATACGCAGTATTTT.

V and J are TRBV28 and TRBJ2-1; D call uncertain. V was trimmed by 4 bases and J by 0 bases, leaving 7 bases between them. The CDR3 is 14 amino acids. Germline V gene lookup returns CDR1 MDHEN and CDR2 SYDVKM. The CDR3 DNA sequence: TGTGCCAGCAGTTCAGCTAGCTCCTACAATGAGCAGTTCTTC. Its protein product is CASSSASSYNEQFF.

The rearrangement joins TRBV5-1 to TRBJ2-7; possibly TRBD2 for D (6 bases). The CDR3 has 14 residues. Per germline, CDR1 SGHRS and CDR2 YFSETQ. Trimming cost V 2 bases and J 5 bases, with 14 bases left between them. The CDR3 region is CASSFGRRNDEQYF. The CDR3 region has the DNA TGCGCCAGCAGCTTTGGGAGGCGGAACGACGAGCAGTACTTC.

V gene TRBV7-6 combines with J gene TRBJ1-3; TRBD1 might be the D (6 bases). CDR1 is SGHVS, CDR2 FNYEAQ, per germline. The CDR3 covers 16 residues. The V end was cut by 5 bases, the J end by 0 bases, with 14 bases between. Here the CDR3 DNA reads TGTGCCAGCAGCCCCGGACAGATTTTCTCTGGAAACACCATATATTTT. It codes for CASSPGQIFSGNTIYF.

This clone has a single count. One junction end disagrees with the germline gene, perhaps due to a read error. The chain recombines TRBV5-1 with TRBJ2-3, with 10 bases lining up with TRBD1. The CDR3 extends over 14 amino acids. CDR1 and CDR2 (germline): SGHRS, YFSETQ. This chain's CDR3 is CASNPTGGTDTQYF. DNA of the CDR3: TGCGCCAGCAACCCGACAGGGGGCACGGATACGCAGTATTTT.

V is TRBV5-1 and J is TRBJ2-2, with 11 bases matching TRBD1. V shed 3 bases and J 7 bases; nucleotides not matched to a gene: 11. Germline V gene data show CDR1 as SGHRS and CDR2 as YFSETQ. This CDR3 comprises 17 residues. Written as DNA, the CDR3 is TGCGCCAGCAGCTCAGAGACCGGGACAGGGGGGGTCGGGGAGCTGTTTTTT. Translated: CASSSETGTGGVGELFF.

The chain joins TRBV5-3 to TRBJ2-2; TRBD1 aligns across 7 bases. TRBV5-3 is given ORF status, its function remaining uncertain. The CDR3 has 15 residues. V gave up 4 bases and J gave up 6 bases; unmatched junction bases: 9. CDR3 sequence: CARSPGGLYAGELFF. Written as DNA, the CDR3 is TGTGCCAGAAGCCCAGGGGGTCTATATGCCGGGGAGCTGTTTTTT.

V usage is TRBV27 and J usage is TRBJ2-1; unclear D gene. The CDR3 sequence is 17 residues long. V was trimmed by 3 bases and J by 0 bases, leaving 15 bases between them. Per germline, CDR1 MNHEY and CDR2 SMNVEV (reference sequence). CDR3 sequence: CASSFKVGTSSYNEQFF. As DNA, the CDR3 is TGTGCCAGCAGTTTCAAAGTGGGAACGAGCTCCTACAATGAGCAGTTCTTC.

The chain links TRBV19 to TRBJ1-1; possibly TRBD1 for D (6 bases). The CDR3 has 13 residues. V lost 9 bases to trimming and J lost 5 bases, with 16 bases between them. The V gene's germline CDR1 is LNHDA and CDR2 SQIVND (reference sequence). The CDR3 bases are TGTGCCAGCAGGACAGCCCCCGGGACTGAAGCTTTCTTT. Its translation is CASRTAPGTEAFF.